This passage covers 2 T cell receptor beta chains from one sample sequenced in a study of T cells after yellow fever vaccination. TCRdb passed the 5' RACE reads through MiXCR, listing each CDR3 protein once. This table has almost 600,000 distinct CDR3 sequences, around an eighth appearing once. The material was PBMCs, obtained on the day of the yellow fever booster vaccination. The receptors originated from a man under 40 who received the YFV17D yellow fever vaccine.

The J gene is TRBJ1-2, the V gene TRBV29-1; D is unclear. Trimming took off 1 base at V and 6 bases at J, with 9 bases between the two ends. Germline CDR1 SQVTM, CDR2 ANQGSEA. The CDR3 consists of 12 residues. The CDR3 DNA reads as TGCAGCGTTGAAGGGAGGAGAGATGGCTACACCTTC. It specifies CSVEGRRDGYTF.

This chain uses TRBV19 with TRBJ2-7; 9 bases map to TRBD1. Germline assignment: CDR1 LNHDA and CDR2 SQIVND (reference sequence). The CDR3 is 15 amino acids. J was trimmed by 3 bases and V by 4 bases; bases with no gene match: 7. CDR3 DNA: TGTGCCAGTAGTAATCCGGGACAGGGATTCTACGAGCAGTACTTC. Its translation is CASSNPGQGFYEQYF.